One and the same sample provided the 29 T cell receptor beta chains below, sequenced in a study of memory CD4+ T cells and cytomegalovirus serostatus. Profiling relied on immunoSEQ multiplex PCR, and the TCRdb table lists in-frame clones only, not all of them. The profile covers about 64,000 clones, with 75% to 80% appearing a single time and 0.88% taken by the ten largest. Single viable CD3+CD4+CD8-CD45RO+ cells were sorted as the memory CD4+ T cells. Material for sequencing was memory CD4+ T cells from blood. The receptors originated from an adult in good health and CMV-seronegative.

The rearrangement joins TRBV21-1 to TRBJ2-3; the table's D gene call, TRBD1, was not cross checked with the DNA. TRBV21-1 is reported as a pseudogene. CDR3 length: 16 amino acids. This CDR3 reads CASSTPPVEHTDTQYF. The CDR3 DNA is TGTGCCAGCAGCACCCCCCCCGTTGAACACACAGATACGCAGTATTTT.

In this sample, this clone turned up a few times. V usage is TRBV5-1 and J usage is TRBJ1-2; the match to TRBD1 covers 7 bases. V was pared by 0 bases and J by 4 bases, with 3 bases of the junction left unmatched. The CDR3 covers 14 residues. CDR1 is SGHRS and CDR2 is YFSETQ in the germline V gene. The CDR3 bases are TGCGCCAGCAGCTTGGGACAGGGAGCCTATGGCTACACCTTC. This codes for CASSLGQGAYGYTF.

This chain connects TRBV4-1 to TRBJ1-5; 10 nucleotides agree with TRBD1. Trimming cost V 4 bases and J 5 bases; bases outside gene matches: 5. Germline V gives CDR1 MGHRA, CDR2 YSYEKL. This CDR3 has 15 amino acids. CDR3: CASSPGQGTDQPQHF. The DNA of the CDR3 is TGCGCCAGCAGCCCGGGACAGGGGACTGATCAGCCCCAGCATTTT.

This clone has more than one count but fewer than ten. V gene TRBV7-2 combines with J gene TRBJ2-6, with D perhaps assigned TRBD1 or TRBD2 (5 bases each). The germline V and J ends were trimmed by 0 bases and 3 bases, with 12 bases remaining between them. Germline-derived CDR1 and CDR2 are SGHTA and FQGNSA. The CDR3 runs 17 residues. The CDR3 nucleotides read TGTGCCAGCAGCTTAGCGGGTGGGACCGGTGGGGCCAACGTCCTGACTTTC. This translates into CASSLAGGTGGANVLTF.

This clone was observed a few times. The chain links TRBV30 to TRBJ1-2; D possibly corresponds to TRBD1 (5 bases). The CDR3 runs to 16 residues. The V and J ends lost 5 bases and 7 bases respectively, with 26 bases between them. CDR1 and CDR2 (germline): GTSNPN, SVGIG (reference sequence). The CDR3 DNA is TGTGCCTGGTCCCTCGGGGGGACCGGGGCCATATCTGGCTACACCTTC. The encoded protein is CAWSLGGTGAISGYTF.

J is TRBJ1-4 and V is TRBV5-1, with D unclear. The V and J ends lost 0 bases and 1 base respectively, with 7 bases between them. CDR3 length: 15 amino acids. Germline assignment: CDR1 SGHRS and CDR2 YFSETQ. In nucleotides, the CDR3 is TGCGCCAGCAGCTTGGGGCCGGGAACTAATGAAAAACTGTTTTTT. It encodes CASSLGPGTNEKLFF.

This clone was seen once. The chain combines TRBV30 with TRBJ2-5; a possible D gene is TRBD1 (6 bases). Between the trimmed V and J ends, which lost 0 bases and 4 bases, there was a span of 6 bases. In germline, CDR1 is GTSNPN, CDR2 SVGIG (reference sequence). The CDR3 consists of 12 residues. The CDR3 DNA is TGTGCCTGGAGTGTAGGGGGAGAGACCCAGTACTTC. It yields the protein CAWSVGGETQYF.

V is TRBV7-3 and J is TRBJ1-6; 8 nucleotides agree with TRBD1. Germline values: CDR1 SGHTA, CDR2 FQGTGA. Unmatched junction bases numbered 2, after V lost 4 bases and J lost 9 bases. This CDR3 is built from 13 residues. The CDR3 spells CASSSDRVSPLHF. DNA for the CDR3: TGTGCCAGCAGCTCGGACAGGGTTTCACCCCTCCACTTT.

The genes are TRBV19 and TRBJ1-5; no clear D. Per germline, CDR1 LNHDA and CDR2 SQIVND (reference sequence). With 4 bases removed from V and 9 bases from J, the gap between germline ends came to 16 bases. The CDR3 totals 14 residues. DNA for the CDR3: TGTGCCAGTAGTACCCAGTCGGACGGGCGGCCCCAGCATTTT. Translating it yields CASSTQSDGRPQHF. The whole variable domain, remainder taken from reference TRBV19 and TRBJ1-5, is DGGITQSPKYLFRKEGQNVTLSCEQNLNHDAMYWYRQDPGQGLRLIYYSQIVNDFQKGDIAEGYSVSREKKESFPLTVTSAQKNPTAFYLCASSTQSDGRPQHFGDGTRLSIL.

The chain uses TRBV9 and TRBJ1-2, with TRBD1 matching 11 bases. The CDR3 length is 14 residues. In germline, CDR1 is SGDLS, CDR2 YYNGEE. The V gene end was trimmed by 5 bases and the J gene end by 5 bases; junction bases not matched to a gene: 5. CDR3 sequence (DNA): TGTGCCAGCAGGCGGACAGGGGGCGAGTATGGCTACACCTTC. Amino acid sequence: CASRRTGGEYGYTF.

The V gene is TRBV5-1, the J gene TRBJ2-7; D might be TRBD1 (6 bases). This CDR3 has 14 amino acids. Germline V lookup: CDR1 SGHRS, CDR2 YFSETQ. V lost 4 bases and J lost 6, with 17 bases in between. The CDR3 bases are TGCGCCAGCAGCCCTCAGGGGTCTCCTGGCGAGCAGTACTTC. Translating gives CASSPQGSPGEQYF.

The chain uses TRBV18 and TRBJ1-1, with D perhaps TRBD1 (5 bases). In germline, CDR1 is KGHSH, CDR2 LQKENI. The CDR3 loop spans 14 amino acids. Trimming stripped 3 bases from V and 7 bases from J, with 15 bases between. The CDR3 DNA follows: TGTGCCAGCTCACCGTCCTCGGGGCAAAATGAAGCTTTCTTT. Its protein is CASSPSSGQNEAFF.

This chain links TRBV5-1 with TRBJ1-5, with a possible D match to TRBD1 (6 bases). The CDR3 is 15 residues long. CDR1 is SGHRS, CDR2 YFSETQ, per germline. V shed 4 bases and J shed 6 bases, with 17 bases lying between them. The CDR3 nucleotides read TGCGCCAGCAGCCCCCTCCCTGGGGGGCCTCAGCCCCAGCATTTT. It codes for CASSPLPGGPQPQHF.

The genes are TRBV2 and TRBJ1-5, with TRBD1 as a possible D gene (6 bases). CDR3 length: 15 residues. Germline-derived CDR1 and CDR2 are SNHLY and FYNNEI. The V end lost 4 bases, the J end lost 6 bases, and 16 bases lay between the germline ends. The CDR3 is CASSVFQGLGQPQHF. The CDR3 region has the DNA TGTGCCAGCAGTGTGTTTCAGGGGTTAGGTCAGCCCCAGCATTTT.

This chain uses TRBV29-1 with TRBJ1-2; TRBD1 is a possible D gene (5 bases). In germline, CDR1 is SQVTM, CDR2 ANQGSEA. The CDR3 runs 11 residues. V gave up 6 bases and J gave up 8 bases, with 13 bases separating them. Here the CDR3 reads CSVLGARGYTF. CDR3 bases: TGCAGCGTGTTAGGGGCGAGAGGCTACACCTTC.

The chain uses TRBV11-2 and TRBJ2-5; no definite D call. The V gene lost 0 bases and the J gene lost 7 bases, with 0 bases spanning the gap. From germline, CDR1 is SGHAT and CDR2 FQNNGV. This CDR3 has 10 residues. CDR3 bases: TGTGCCAGCAGCTTAGAGACCCAGTACTTC. It codes for CASSLETQYF. Full variable domain (outside the CDR3, taken from reference TRBV11-2 and TRBJ2-5): EAGVAQSPRYKIIEKRQSVAFWCNPISGHATLYWYQQILGQGPKLLIQFQNNGVVDDSQLPKDRFSAERLKGVDSTLKIQPAKLEDSAVYLCASSLETQYFGPGTRLLVL.

The chain recombines TRBV7-2 with TRBJ1-1, with D possibly TRBD1 on 5 matching bases. Germline V gene data show CDR1 as SGHTA and CDR2 as FQGNSA. CDR3 length: 12 residues. V gave up 5 bases and J gave up 3 bases, with 7 bases separating them. CDR3 nucleotides: TGTGCCAGCAGCCGACAGCACACTGAAGCTTTCTTT. This gives the protein CASSRQHTEAFF.

CDR3 residues: CASSGRDYGYTF. DNA for the CDR3: TGTGCCAGTTCCGGCAGGGACTATGGCTACACCTTC. The chain uses TRBV7-3 and TRBJ1-2, with D perhaps TRBD1 (5 bases). V was clipped by 9 bases and J by 3 bases, with 11 bases between them. Germline CDR1 is SGHTA and CDR2 is FQGTGA. There are 12 residues in the CDR3.

This clone has only one observation. The gene calls are TRBV19 and TRBJ1-2; tentative D call: TRBD1 (6 bases). Germline V gene lookup returns CDR1 LNHDA and CDR2 SQIVND (reference sequence). V lost 0 bases and J 4 bases, leaving 6 bases between the germline ends. The CDR3 contains 13 residues. In nucleotides, the CDR3 is TGTGCCAGTAGTATAGACAGGGGCTATGGCTACACCTTC. This sequence encodes CASSIDRGYGYTF. The variable domain in full, with the rest retrieved from reference TRBV19 and TRBJ1-2, is DGGITQSPKYLFRKEGQNVTLSCEQNLNHDAMYWYRQDPGQGLRLIYYSQIVNDFQKGDIAEGYSVSREKKESFPLTVTSAQKNPTAFYLCASSIDRGYGYTFGSGTRLTVV.

The J gene is TRBJ2-4, the V gene TRBV4-3; TRBD1 matches at 9 bases. This CDR3 region has 18 residues. CDR1 and CDR2 from the germline V gene are LGHNA and YSLEER. Trimming cost V 1 base and J 0 bases; bases outside gene matches: 7. CDR3 coding DNA: TGCGCCAGCAGCCAAGCATGGACAGGGGCGATAGCCAAAAACATTCAGTACTTC. Encoded protein: CASSQAWTGAIAKNIQYF.

The V and J genes are TRBV6-6 and TRBJ1-1; weak D call: TRBD1 (6 bases). The V end was cut by 4 bases, the J end by 4 bases, with 13 bases between. CDR3 size: 14 residues. Germline V gives CDR1 MNHNY, CDR2 SVGAGI (reference sequence). The CDR3 protein is CASSSGQIRTEAFF. In DNA, the CDR3 is TGTGCCAGCAGTTCAGGACAGATTCGCACTGAAGCTTTCTTT.

The CDR3 sequence is CASKRADTDTQYF. The DNA for the CDR3 is TGTGCCAGTAAGAGGGCAGACACAGATACGCAGTATTTT. The genes are TRBV19 and TRBJ2-3, with a possible D match to TRBD2 (5 bases). Germline CDR1 reads LNHDA; CDR2 reads SQIVND (reference sequence). V shed 7 bases and J shed 2 bases, with 10 bases lying between them. The CDR3 has 13 residues.

This clone was seen a single time. The gene calls are TRBV5-1 and TRBJ2-3, with 8 bases matching TRBD2. This CDR3 spans 16 amino acids. CDR1 and CDR2 from the germline V gene are SGHRS and YFSETQ. Unmatched junction bases numbered 5, after V lost 0 bases and J lost 2 bases. DNA for the CDR3: TGCGCCAGCAGCTTGGTGGTAGCGGGGCCCACAGATACGCAGTATTTT. Residues: CASSLVVAGPTDTQYF.

The chain joins TRBV11-1 to TRBJ2-3, with a weak D call TRBD2 (5 bases). Germline V gives CDR1 SGHAT, CDR2 FQDESV (reference sequence). Trimming took 3 bases from V and 0 from J, leaving 10 bases between them. The CDR3 loop spans 15 amino acids. The CDR3 spells CASSFGEPSTDTQYF. Written as DNA, the CDR3 is TGTGCCAGCAGCTTTGGGGAGCCTAGCACAGATACGCAGTATTTT.

The table lists this clone with a count of one. This chain links TRBV5-4 with TRBJ1-2; D is undetermined. This CDR3 has 13 amino acids. V lost 3 bases and J lost 7, with 13 bases in between. CDR1 is SGHNT and CDR2 is YYREEE in the germline V gene (reference sequence). The CDR3 here is CASSSGGSVGYTF. The CDR3 DNA follows: TGTGCCAGCAGCTCAGGTGGGAGTGTTGGCTACACCTTC.

The chain recombines TRBV2 with TRBJ1-5; tentative D call: TRBD1 (5 bases). Germline V CDR1 and CDR2: SNHLY, FYNNEI. Trimming stripped 3 bases from V and 2 bases from J, with 11 bases between. The CDR3 is made up of 15 amino acids. CDR3 amino acids: CASSDGAGRNQPQHF. DNA of the CDR3: TGTGCCAGCAGTGACGGGGCCGGACGCAATCAGCCCCAGCATTTT.

J is TRBJ2-1 and V is TRBV9; 7 positions agree with TRBD1. The germline gives CDR1 SGDLS, CDR2 YYNGEE. V was clipped by 0 bases and J by 1 base; unmatched bases: 7. The CDR3 contains 17 residues. CDR3 coding DNA: TGTGCCAGCAGCGTAGTCGGACAGGCTAGGTCCTACAATGAGCAGTTCTTC. It encodes CASSVVGQARSYNEQFF.

V is TRBV6-5 and J is TRBJ2-7; 7 nucleotides agree with TRBD2. This CDR3 region has 13 residues. The germline gives CDR1 MNHEY, CDR2 SVGAGI. The junction had 4 bases not matched to a gene; V was cut back by 4 bases and J by 4 bases. The CDR3 loop is CASSFREGYEQYF. The CDR3 DNA reads TGTGCCAGCAGTTTTAGGGAGGGGTACGAGCAGTACTTC.

The chain recombines TRBV5-1 with TRBJ1-2; D is perhaps TRBD1 (5 bases). The CDR3 has 15 amino acids. Trimming took 2 bases from V and 1 from J, leaving 12 bases between them. Germline V gene lookup returns CDR1 SGHRS and CDR2 YFSETQ. The CDR3 spells CASSLMTDNNYGYTF. CDR3 coding DNA: TGCGCCAGCAGCTTAATGACAGACAATAACTATGGCTACACCTTC.